Many counts were recorded for the clone carrying this TCR beta chain. Time point described: newly diagnosed GD, antithyroid drugs for less than 3 months. PBMCs provided the RNA from which the TCR library was made. Patients of an endocrinology department in Xi'an, China, were included. This entry comes from a study of regulatory T cells in long-lasting Graves disease. Per germline, CDR1 WNHNN and CDR2 SYGVQD (reference sequence). V dropped 4 bases and J dropped 6; count of bases not matched to a gene: 8. This CDR3 is built from 16 residues. For TCR beta, libraries came from iRepertoire HTBI primers and Arm-PCR of CDR3 regions. Via MiXCR, TCRdb re-called the multiplex PCR reads, giving one row per CDR3 protein. In the table there are about 540,000 distinct CDR3 sequences, roughly 12% of which are singletons. The data were also submitted as part of a second study, on T cells in Graves' hyperthyroidism and ophthalmopathy. This second study notes: TCR CDR3 underwent first-round RT-PCR with the HTBI primer set.

The TCR was taken from a man aged 25 to 45 with Graves disease. The chain uses TRBV10-1 and TRBJ2-7; 14 bases agree with TRBD2. The sequencing used peripheral blood mononuclear cells (PBMCs), collected at new diagnosis, from a patient treated with antithyroid drugs. CDR3 amino acids: CASSVQGLAGESEQYF. DNA of the CDR3: TGCGCCAGCAGTGTTCAGGGACTAGCGGGAGAATCCGAGCAGTACTTC.